This is a list of T cell receptor beta chains from one sample in a study of blood T cells in healthy people across ages. TCRdb ran MiXCR on the 5' RACE reads and lists one entry per CDR3 protein. Of roughly 1 million distinct CDR3 sequences listed, approximately 25% are singletons. Another study also made use of these data, one on T cells of mothers and their children.

The specimen sequenced was blood. These receptor sequences come from a girl between 2 and 10 years old in good health. Each CDR3 is given with its conserved first and last residue. A D gene is named only where the DNA matches it firmly. Rows give clone size only sometimes, using once, few, many, or a class for an expanded clone.

v_gene: TRBV14; j_gene: TRBJ2-7; d_gene: NA; abundance: NA; CDR3nt: TGTGCCAGCAGCGTAGTACCATCTAACGAGCAGTACTTC; CDR3aa: CASSVVPSNEQYF
v_gene: TRBV28; j_gene: TRBJ2-5; d_gene: NA; abundance: few; CDR3nt: TGTGCCAGCAGTATGGGTGAAAGGGTCCAAGAGACCCAGTACTTC; CDR3aa: CASSMGERVQETQYF
v_gene: TRBV20-1; j_gene: TRBJ2-3; d_gene: TRBD2; abundance: many; CDR3nt: TGCAGTGCGAGGACTAGCGGCACAGATACGCAGTATTTT; CDR3aa: CSARTSGTDTQYF
v_gene: TRBV4-3; j_gene: TRBJ1-6; d_gene: NA; abundance: NA; CDR3nt: TGCGCCAGCAGCCAAGCTCAAGGACAGTCCCCGGCGTTT; CDR3aa: CASSQAQGQSPAF
v_gene: TRBV7-2; j_gene: TRBJ1-4; d_gene: NA; abundance: NA; CDR3nt: TGTGCCAGCAGCTTTACAGGGTGGGGCGCAACTAATGAAAAACTGTTTTTT; CDR3aa: CASSFTGWGATNEKLFF
v_gene: TRBV20-1; j_gene: TRBJ1-2; d_gene: NA; abundance: NA; CDR3nt: TGCAGTGCTAGAGTGCGGCGGGGGCACACCTTC; CDR3aa: CSARVRRGHTF
v_gene: TRBV4-3; j_gene: TRBJ1-1; d_gene: NA; abundance: few; CDR3nt: TGCGCCAGCAGCCCGGACGCCTACGGGGGCACTGAAGCTTTCTTT; CDR3aa: CASSPDAYGGTEAFF
v_gene: TRBV11-2; j_gene: TRBJ2-1; d_gene: TRBD1; abundance: NA; CDR3nt: TGTGCCAGCAGCTTAGGGGCGACAGGGATCTCCTACAATGAGCAGTTCTTC; CDR3aa: CASSLGATGISYNEQFF
v_gene: TRBV4-3; j_gene: TRBJ1-5; d_gene: NA; abundance: many; CDR3nt: TGCGCCAGCAGCCAAGATATAAATCAGCCCCAGCATTTT; CDR3aa: CASSQDINQPQHF
v_gene: TRBV29-1; j_gene: TRBJ2-7; d_gene: TRBD1; abundance: NA; CDR3nt: TGCAGCGTCGGGACAGGGGGATCCGACGAGCAGTACTTC; CDR3aa: CSVGTGGSDEQYF
v_gene: TRBV29-1; j_gene: TRBJ2-3; d_gene: TRBD2; abundance: few; CDR3nt: TGCAGCGTCGAGGCGGGGGCAGATACGCAGTATTTT; CDR3aa: CSVEAGADTQYF
v_gene: TRBV28; j_gene: TRBJ2-2; d_gene: TRBD1; abundance: NA; CDR3nt: TGTGCCAGCACCGCTCCAGGGGGCATCGGGGAGCTGTTTTTT; CDR3aa: CASTAPGGIGELFF
v_gene: TRBV24-1; j_gene: TRBJ1-1; d_gene: NA; abundance: NA; CDR3nt: TGTGCCACCAGGAGTCGGGTGAACACTGAAGCTTTCTTT; CDR3aa: CATRSRVNTEAFF
v_gene: TRBV12-3/TRBV12-4; j_gene: TRBJ2-5; d_gene: NA; abundance: few; CDR3nt: TGTGCCAGCAGTTTAGATGAGGGGGGGCGAGAGACCCAGTACTTC; CDR3aa: CASSLDEGGRETQYF
v_gene: TRBV7-2; j_gene: TRBJ2-7; d_gene: TRBD1; abundance: NA; CDR3nt: TGTGCCAGCAGCTACCACGGACAGGGGGTCTACGAGCAGTACTTC; CDR3aa: CASSYHGQGVYEQYF
v_gene: TRBV7-3; j_gene: TRBJ2-1; d_gene: TRBD2; abundance: NA; CDR3nt: TGTGCCAGCAGCCCCGACGCGGGGGGCTATTCCAATGAGCAGTTCTTC; CDR3aa: CASSPDAGGYSNEQFF
v_gene: TRBV5-1; j_gene: TRBJ2-3; d_gene: TRBD2; abundance: NA; CDR3nt: TGCGCCAGCATGGGGCTAGCGGGACCACAGAGCACAGATACGCAGTATTTT; CDR3aa: CASMGLAGPQSTDTQYF
v_gene: TRBV3-1; j_gene: TRBJ2-7; d_gene: TRBD2; abundance: many; CDR3nt: TGTGCCAGCAGCCCCCCCGGACTAGCGGGGATTTACGAGCAGTACTTC; CDR3aa: CASSPPGLAGIYEQYF
v_gene: TRBV9; j_gene: TRBJ2-6; d_gene: NA; abundance: few; CDR3nt: TGTGCCACCTCTGGTCCCTCTGGGGCCAACGTCCTGACTTTC; CDR3aa: CATSGPSGANVLTF
v_gene: TRBV6-5; j_gene: TRBJ1-4; d_gene: TRBD1; abundance: few; CDR3nt: TGTGCCAGCAGTTTCCGGGACAGGTCTGAAAAACTGTTTTTT; CDR3aa: CASSFRDRSEKLFF
v_gene: TRBV13; j_gene: TRBJ2-2; d_gene: NA; abundance: NA; CDR3nt: TGTGCCAGCAGCTTGGGGGTCTTGGACACCGGGGAGCTGTTTTTT; CDR3aa: CASSLGVLDTGELFF
v_gene: TRBV3-1; j_gene: TRBJ2-2; d_gene: NA; abundance: NA; CDR3nt: TGTGCCAGCAGCCTAAACAGGAGGGCCGGGGAGCTGTTTTTT; CDR3aa: CASSLNRRAGELFF
v_gene: TRBV6-5; j_gene: TRBJ2-7; d_gene: NA; abundance: once; CDR3nt: TGTGCCAGCAGTTACCCAGGGGCTAGCGGCTCCTACGAGCAGTACTTC; CDR3aa: CASSYPGASGSYEQYF
v_gene: TRBV6-5; j_gene: TRBJ2-5; d_gene: NA; abundance: NA; CDR3nt: TGTGCCAGCACCAGCGGGCAAGAAAAAAAAGAGACCCAGTACTTC; CDR3aa: CASTSGQEKKETQYF
v_gene: TRBV13; j_gene: TRBJ2-3; d_gene: NA; abundance: NA; CDR3nt: TGTGCCAGCAGCTTAGCGTCGGGACATACGCAGTATTTT; CDR3aa: CASSLASGHTQYF
v_gene: TRBV12-3/TRBV12-4; j_gene: TRBJ2-5; d_gene: TRBD2; abundance: NA; CDR3nt: TGTGCCAGCAGCCTACTAGCGGGGGGAATGGGGCGTGAGACCCAGTACTTC; CDR3aa: CASSLLAGGMGRETQYF
v_gene: TRBV29-1; j_gene: TRBJ2-5; d_gene: NA; abundance: few; CDR3nt: TGCAGCGTTGAAGATCATTATCAGTTGGGAGAGACCCAGTACTTC; CDR3aa: CSVEDHYQLGETQYF
v_gene: TRBV20-1; j_gene: TRBJ2-1; d_gene: TRBD2; abundance: few; CDR3nt: TGCAGTGCTAGCCCCGGGGGGGCCTACAATGAGCAGTTCTTC; CDR3aa: CSASPGGAYNEQFF
v_gene: TRBV7-3; j_gene: TRBJ2-2; d_gene: NA; abundance: NA; CDR3nt: TGTGCCAGCAGCCTCCCTATGTCCGGGGAGCTGTTTTTT; CDR3aa: CASSLPMSGELFF
v_gene: TRBV7-9; j_gene: TRBJ2-1; d_gene: NA; abundance: NA; CDR3nt: TGTGCCAGCAGCTTAGTGGGGGGAATCTACAATGAGCAGTTCTTC; CDR3aa: CASSLVGGIYNEQFF
v_gene: TRBV20-1; j_gene: TRBJ1-4; d_gene: TRBD1; abundance: NA; CDR3nt: TGCAGTGCTAGAGGGACAGGGCTCGGCGAAAAACTGTTTTTT; CDR3aa: CSARGTGLGEKLFF
v_gene: TRBV24-1; j_gene: TRBJ2-5; d_gene: NA; abundance: few; CDR3nt: TGTGCCACCAGTGATGGCCAGGGCCGAACCCAAGAGACCCAGTACTTC; CDR3aa: CATSDGQGRTQETQYF
v_gene: TRBV14; j_gene: TRBJ1-2; d_gene: TRBD1; abundance: NA; CDR3nt: TGTGCCAGCAGCCAAGGGACAGGGGAGATTAATGGCTACACCTTC; CDR3aa: CASSQGTGEINGYTF
v_gene: TRBV4-3; j_gene: TRBJ1-2; d_gene: NA; abundance: NA; CDR3nt: TGCGCCAGCAGCCAAGATCGGGGCTCCGGCTACACCTTC; CDR3aa: CASSQDRGSGYTF
v_gene: TRBV29-1; j_gene: TRBJ2-1; d_gene: TRBD1; abundance: few; CDR3nt: TGCAGCTCATTAGGTCCGGCAGGGGGCTACAATGAGCAGTTCTTC; CDR3aa: CSSLGPAGGYNEQFF
v_gene: TRBV11-2; j_gene: TRBJ2-2; d_gene: NA; abundance: NA; CDR3nt: TGTGCCAGCAGCTACTTTCCGGTGGCCAACACCGGGGAGCTGTTTTTT; CDR3aa: CASSYFPVANTGELFF
v_gene: TRBV7-2; j_gene: TRBJ2-1; d_gene: NA; abundance: NA; CDR3nt: TGTGTCACCAGGGTTAGCGGTGGCCATGAGCAGTTCTTC; CDR3aa: CVTRVSGGHEQFF
v_gene: TRBV12-3/TRBV12-4; j_gene: TRBJ2-1; d_gene: TRBD1; abundance: NA; CDR3nt: TGTGCCAGCAGTTTGCCGCCAGACAGGGCCTACAATGAGCAGTTCTTC; CDR3aa: CASSLPPDRAYNEQFF
v_gene: TRBV20-1; j_gene: TRBJ1-2; d_gene: NA; abundance: NA; CDR3nt: TGCAGTGCTAAAGAGGGCCCCTATGGCTACACCTTC; CDR3aa: CSAKEGPYGYTF
v_gene: TRBV20-1; j_gene: TRBJ2-7; d_gene: NA; abundance: NA; CDR3nt: TGCAGTGCTAGATCCCCAGGCGTCCTAACCTACGAGCAGTACTTC; CDR3aa: CSARSPGVLTYEQYF